The 27 T cell receptor beta chains below all came from one sample that was sequenced in a study of blood T cell repertoires in COVID-19. Clones were read by immunoSEQ multiplex PCR, and TCRdb kept only the in-frame ones, dropping some. The sample includes about 480,000 clones, around 89% of them seen just once. Sequencing was carried out using PBMCs or T cells enriched from blood (not recorded which). The receptors were gathered from a woman in her thirties or forties who had recovered from COVID-19.

This sequence joins TRBV4-3 and TRBJ2-7; 10 nucleotides align to TRBD1. Germline assignment: CDR1 LGHNA and CDR2 YSLEER. CDR3 length: 14 amino acids. Trimming removed 8 bases from V and 5 bases from J; junction bases left unmatched: 9. CDR3: CASSRDRGIHEQYF. The DNA for the CDR3 is TGCGCCAGCTCCCGGGACAGGGGTATCCACGAGCAGTACTTC.

The rearrangement uses TRBV11-2 and TRBJ2-7, with 7 bases matching TRBD2. The CDR3 is 14 amino acids. In germline, CDR1 is SGHAT, CDR2 FQNNGV. With 5 bases clipped from V and 5 bases from J, the junction kept 9 bases outside the gene matches. In nucleotides, the CDR3 is TGTGCCAGCAGCAGGACTAGGCTAGGGGACGAGCAGTACTTC. This codes for CASSRTRLGDEQYF.

The rearrangement links TRBV27 to TRBJ2-7; 10 nucleotides align to TRBD2. The CDR3 extends over 16 amino acids. Germline CDR1 is MNHEY and CDR2 is SMNVEV (reference sequence). V was pared by 5 bases and J by 8 bases, with 15 bases of the junction left unmatched. For the CDR3, the DNA is TGTGCCAGCAGTGCCATTTCTTATCTAGCGGGAGACCAGCAGTACTTC. It specifies CASSAISYLAGDQQYF.

V and J are TRBV7-9 and TRBJ1-1; D might be TRBD1 (5 bases). The germline gives CDR1 SEHNR, CDR2 FQNEAQ (reference sequence). The CDR3 spans 15 residues. The V end lost 2 bases, the J end lost 0 bases, and 10 bases lay between the germline ends. This CDR3 is CASSLLKGLNTEAFF. The DNA of the CDR3 is TGTGCCAGCAGCTTACTTAAGGGGCTGAACACTGAAGCTTTCTTT.

The CDR3 nucleotides read TGTGCCAGCAGTCCCGAACCCCGGGACAGGGTCCCTTTGGAGACCGGGGAGCTGTTTTTT. This encodes CASSPEPRDRVPLETGELFF. This chain connects TRBV6-6 to TRBJ2-2, with 9 bases that match TRBD1. The germline V gene has CDR1 MNHNY and CDR2 SVGAGI (reference sequence). J gave up 5 bases and V 5 bases, and 21 bases lay outside the gene matches. The CDR3 totals 20 residues.

The chain carries TRBV6-5 and TRBJ1-6; tentatively, D is TRBD1 (5 bases). CDR3 size: 15 residues. V lost 6 bases to trimming and J lost 5 bases, with 14 bases between them. From germline, CDR1 is MNHEY and CDR2 SVGAGI. The CDR3 nucleotides read TGTGCCAGCAGGTCTCGACAGTTAAATAATTCACCCCTCCACTTT. This translates into CASRSRQLNNSPLHF.

This chain joins TRBV19 and TRBJ2-1, with D perhaps TRBD1 (6 bases). V lost 8 bases to trimming and J lost 0 bases, with 14 bases between them. The CDR3 spans 15 residues. The germline gives CDR1 LNHDA, CDR2 SQIVND (reference sequence). CDR3 DNA sequence: TGTGCCAGTGGCCTTAGGGGGTCCTCCTACAATGAGCAGTTCTTC. Its translation is CASGLRGSSYNEQFF.

V gene TRBV29-1 combines with J gene TRBJ1-1, with D perhaps matching TRBD1 (6 bases). Germline CDR1 is SQVTM and CDR2 is ANQGSEA. Trimming shortened V by 4 bases and J by 3 bases, and 12 bases separated the two germline ends. There are 13 residues in the CDR3. CDR3 bases: TGCAGCGTTGTAGGGGGACGAGACACTGAAGCTTTCTTT. Translation: CSVVGGRDTEAFF.

The chain combines TRBV27 with TRBJ2-7; tentative D call: TRBD1 (5 bases). The ends were cut back, 2 bases at V and 5 bases at J, with 13 bases in the middle. Per germline, CDR1 MNHEY and CDR2 SMNVEV (reference sequence). CDR3 size: 14 residues. CDR3 sequence reads: CASSLGRALDEQYF. The CDR3 region has the DNA TGTGCCAGCAGTTTAGGCAGGGCTCTCGACGAGCAGTACTTC.

The chain links TRBV4-3 to TRBJ1-2; D unclear. CDR3 size: 15 residues. The V end was cut by 0 bases, the J end by 4 bases, with 12 bases between. Per the germline V gene, CDR1 is LGHNA and CDR2 is YSLEER. The CDR3 DNA sequence: TGCGCCAGCAGCCAAGAACACAGCCGACCCTATGGCTACACCTTC. Protein sequence: CASSQEHSRPYGYTF.

This chain uses TRBV5-1 with TRBJ2-2; TRBD1 matches at 11 bases. V dropped 6 bases and J dropped 5; count of bases not matched to a gene: 3. CDR3 length: 14 residues. Germline V gene sequence: CDR1 SGHRS, CDR2 YFSETQ. CDR3 loop: CASKGQGATGELFF. For the CDR3, the DNA is TGCGCCAGCAAAGGACAGGGGGCAACCGGGGAGCTGTTTTTT. The variable domain in full, with the rest retrieved from reference TRBV5-1 and TRBJ2-2, is KAGVTQTPRYLIKTRGQQVTLSCSPISGHRSVSWYQQTPGQGLQFLFEYFSETQRNKGNFPGRFSGRQFSNSRSEMNVSTLELGDSALYLCASKGQGATGELFFGEGSRLTVL.

This chain connects TRBV5-1 to TRBJ1-6; 12 bases are shared with TRBD1. J lost 7 bases, V lost 3 bases, and 8 bases had no gene match. The CDR3 has 17 amino acids. The germline V gene encodes CDR1 SGHRS and CDR2 YFSETQ. The CDR3 bases are TGCGCCAGCAGCTCCCGTGGGACAGGGGGCAACAATTCACCCCTCCACTTT. This codes for CASSSRGTGGNNSPLHF.

The chain is built from TRBV2 and TRBJ1-5; D gene uncertain. Trimming removed 6 bases at V and 4 bases at J, with 10 bases between. CDR3 length: 13 amino acids. Germline lookup yields CDR1 SNHLY and CDR2 FYNNEI. CDR3 nucleotide sequence: TGTGCCAGCAGACTCCTAGCTAATCAGCCCCAGCATTTT. This encodes CASRLLANQPQHF.

This clone was counted only a few times. V and J are TRBV6-1 and TRBJ2-5; D remains ambiguous. The CDR3 consists of 12 residues. Germline assignment: CDR1 MNHNS and CDR2 SASEGT. The V end was cut by 2 bases, the J end by 4 bases, with 5 bases between. CDR3 protein: CASSENGETQYF. The CDR3 DNA reads TGTGCCAGCAGTGAAAACGGAGAGACCCAGTACTTC.

The chain joins TRBV11-3 to TRBJ2-1, with 8 nucleotides matching TRBD2. This CDR3 contains 15 residues. CDR1 is SGHNT, CDR2 YENEEA, per germline. J gave up 5 bases and V 5 bases, and 8 bases lay outside the gene matches. The CDR3 reads CASSVWREDNNEQFF. For the CDR3, the DNA is TGTGCCAGCAGCGTCTGGCGGGAGGATAACAATGAGCAGTTCTTC. Combining the CDR3 with reference TRBV11-3 and TRBJ2-1 gives the whole variable domain EAGVVQSPRYKIIEKKQPVAFWCNPISGHNTLYWYLQNLGQGPELLIRYENEEAVDDSQLPKDRFSAERLKGVDSTLKIQPAELGDSAVYLCASSVWREDNNEQFFGPGTRLTVL.

The chain has TRBV18 and TRBJ1-1, with a possible D match to TRBD1 (5 bases). CDR1 is KGHSH and CDR2 is LQKENI in the germline V gene. The CDR3 covers 13 residues. V was clipped by 6 bases and J by 0 bases, with 8 bases between them. The CDR3 spells CASSPTVNTEAFF. The CDR3 DNA follows: TGTGCCAGCTCGCCGACAGTGAACACTGAAGCTTTCTTT. The whole variable domain, remainder taken from reference TRBV18 and TRBJ1-1, is NAGVMQNPRHLVRRRGQEARLRCSPMKGHSHVYWYRQLPEEGLKFMVYLQKENIIDESGMPKERFSAEFPKEGPSILRIQQVVRGDSAAYFCASSPTVNTEAFFGQGTRLTVV.

This rearrangement joins TRBV11-3 to TRBJ1-1, with 9 positions matching TRBD1. The J segment lost 4 bases and the V segment lost 0 bases, leaving 0 bases of the junction unmatched. CDR3 length: 14 residues. The germline V gene has CDR1 SGHNT and CDR2 YENEEA. CDR3 protein: CASSLEQGATEAFF. The CDR3 DNA follows: TGTGCCAGCAGCTTAGAACAGGGGGCCACTGAAGCTTTCTTT. The variable domain in full, completed from reference TRBV11-3 and TRBJ1-1, reads EAGVVQSPRYKIIEKKQPVAFWCNPISGHNTLYWYLQNLGQGPELLIRYENEEAVDDSQLPKDRFSAERLKGVDSTLKIQPAELGDSAVYLCASSLEQGATEAFFGQGTRLTVV.

A few counts support this clone. The chain joins TRBV5-1 to TRBJ1-2, with D uncertain. Germline values: CDR1 SGHRS, CDR2 YFSETQ. This CDR3 comprises 13 residues. V was clipped by 4 bases and J by 6 bases, with 13 bases between them. CDR3 loop: CASSPPSSDGYTF. In DNA form, the CDR3 reads TGCGCCAGCAGCCCCCCTTCTAGTGATGGCTACACCTTC.

V is TRBV7-6 and J is TRBJ2-5; 14 positions match TRBD2. The CDR3 spans 16 residues. V trimming: 4 bases; J trimming: 4 bases; junction bases outside the gene matches: 5. Germline V gene lookup returns CDR1 SGHVS and CDR2 FNYEAQ. The chain's CDR3 is CASSYGTSGSGETQYF. The CDR3 nucleotides read TGTGCCAGCAGCTACGGGACTAGCGGGAGTGGAGAGACCCAGTACTTC.

Details on this clone: A read error may account for a junction end that differs from germline. As DNA, the CDR3 is TGTGCCAGCAGCTCCCCCCAGGGTGGCACTTTT. It codes for CASSSPQGGTF. This rearrangement joins TRBV7-9 to TRBJ1-1, with a weak D call TRBD1 (5 bases). Germline CDR1 reads SEHNR; CDR2 reads FQNEAQ (reference sequence). This CDR3 is 11 amino acids long.

The chain is built from TRBV3-1 (or the pseudogene TRBV3-2) and TRBJ1-6; 11 nucleotides agree with TRBD1. CDR3 length equals 17 residues. CDR1 and CDR2 (germline): LGHDT, YNNKEL (reference sequence). Germline trimming cut 5 bases from V and 7 bases from J; bases unmatched to any gene: 10. Here the CDR3 DNA reads TGTGCCAGCAGCGCGGGGACAGGGGGTATTTTAAATTCACCCCTCCACTTT. This sequence encodes CASSAGTGGILNSPLHF.

The gene calls are TRBV27 and TRBJ1-2; weak D call: TRBD1 (6 bases). There are 14 residues in the CDR3. CDR1 and CDR2 (germline): MNHEY, SMNVEV (reference sequence). Trimming took off 2 bases at V and 7 bases at J, with 14 bases between the two ends. The CDR3 DNA follows: TGTGCCAGCAGTTTAACCCGGACAGCTCGTGGCTACACCTTC. It yields the protein CASSLTRTARGYTF.

This chain's CDR3 is CASSEEDHSYEQYF. The CDR3 coding sequence is TGTGCCAGCAGTGAGGAGGATCACTCCTACGAGCAGTACTTC. The chain couples TRBV2 to TRBJ2-7, with D possibly being TRBD2 (5 bases). V lost 3 bases and J lost 0, with 9 bases in between. Germline lookup yields CDR1 SNHLY and CDR2 FYNNEI. The CDR3 has 14 residues.

The chain couples TRBV7-9 to TRBJ2-1, with 9 bases fitting TRBD1. The CDR3 spans 16 residues. J lost 6 bases, V lost 6 bases, and 12 bases had no gene match. The germline V gene has CDR1 SEHNR and CDR2 FQNEAQ (reference sequence). The chain's CDR3 is CASSLQPGQGPNEQFF. DNA for the CDR3: TGTGCCAGCAGTTTACAACCGGGACAGGGTCCCAATGAGCAGTTCTTC.

The chain recombines TRBV9 with TRBJ1-2; D gene unclear. Between the trimmed V and J ends, which lost 0 bases and 7 bases, there was a span of 10 bases. The length of the CDR3 is 13 residues. Germline CDR1 reads SGDLS; CDR2 reads YYNGEE. This CDR3 reads CASSVDQAGGYTF. CDR3 in DNA: TGTGCCAGCAGCGTAGATCAGGCGGGTGGCTACACCTTC.

The rearrangement uses TRBV28 and TRBJ1-5; weak D call: TRBD1 (5 bases). Germline V gene sequence: CDR1 MDHEN, CDR2 SYDVKM. The CDR3 is 17 residues long. Trimming removed 6 bases from V and 3 bases from J, with 21 bases in between. CDR3 in amino acids: CASSLLGGAVPNQPQHF. The CDR3 coding sequence is TGTGCCAGCAGCCTGTTGGGCGGGGCAGTACCCAATCAGCCCCAGCATTTT.

J is TRBJ2-5 and V is TRBV5-4, with TRBD2 identical over 9 bases. V was pared by 4 bases and J by 3 bases, with 4 bases of the junction left unmatched. The CDR3 sequence is 14 residues long. Germline assignment: CDR1 SGHNT and CDR2 YYREEE (reference sequence). This chain's CDR3 is CASSRGGGEETQYF. In DNA form, the CDR3 reads TGTGCCAGCAGCCGGGGCGGGGGGGAAGAGACCCAGTACTTC.